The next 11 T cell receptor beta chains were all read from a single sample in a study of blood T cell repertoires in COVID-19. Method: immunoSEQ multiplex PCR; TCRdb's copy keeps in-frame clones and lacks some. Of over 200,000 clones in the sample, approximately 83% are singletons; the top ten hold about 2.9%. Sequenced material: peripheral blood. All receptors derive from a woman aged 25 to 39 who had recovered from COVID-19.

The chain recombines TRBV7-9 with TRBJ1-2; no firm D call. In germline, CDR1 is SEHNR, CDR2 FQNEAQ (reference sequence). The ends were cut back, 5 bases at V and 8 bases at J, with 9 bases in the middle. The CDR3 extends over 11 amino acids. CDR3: CASSPVEGYTF. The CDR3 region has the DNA TGTGCCAGCAGCCCCGTCGAGGGCTACACCTTC.

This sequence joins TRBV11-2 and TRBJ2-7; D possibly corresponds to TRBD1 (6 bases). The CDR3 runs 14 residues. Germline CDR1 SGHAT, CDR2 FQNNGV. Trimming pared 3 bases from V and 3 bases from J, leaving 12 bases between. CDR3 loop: CASSFAGAIYEQYF. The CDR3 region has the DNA TGTGCCAGCAGCTTCGCAGGGGCAATCTACGAGCAGTACTTC.

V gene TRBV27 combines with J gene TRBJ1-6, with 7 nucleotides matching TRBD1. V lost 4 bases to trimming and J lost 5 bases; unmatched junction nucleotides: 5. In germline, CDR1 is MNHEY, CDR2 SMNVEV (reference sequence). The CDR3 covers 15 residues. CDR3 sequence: CASSSDRGHNSPLHF. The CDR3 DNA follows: TGTGCCAGCAGTTCGGATAGGGGGCATAATTCACCCCTCCACTTT.

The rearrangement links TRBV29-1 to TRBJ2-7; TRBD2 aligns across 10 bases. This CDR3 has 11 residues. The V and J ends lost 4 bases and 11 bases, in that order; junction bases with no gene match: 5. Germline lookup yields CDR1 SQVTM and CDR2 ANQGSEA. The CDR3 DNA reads TGCAGCGTTGGATCCAGCGGGGGGGAGTACTTC. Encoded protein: CSVGSSGGEYF.

The CDR3 DNA reads as TGCAGCGTTGATCAGGGGGCGGATGGAAACACCATATATTTT. Translation gives CSVDQGADGNTIYF. The chain joins TRBV29-1 to TRBJ1-3; the match to TRBD1 covers 8 bases. V lost 3 bases and J lost 3; bases outside the gene matches: 4. The CDR3 runs to 14 residues. CDR1 is SQVTM, CDR2 ANQGSEA, per germline.

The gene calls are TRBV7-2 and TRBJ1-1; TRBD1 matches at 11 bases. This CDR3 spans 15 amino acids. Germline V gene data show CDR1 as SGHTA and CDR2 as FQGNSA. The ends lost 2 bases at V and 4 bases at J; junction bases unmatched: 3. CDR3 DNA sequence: TGTGCCAGCAGCTTATACGGGACAGGGGGCACTGAAGCTTTCTTT. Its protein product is CASSLYGTGGTEAFF.

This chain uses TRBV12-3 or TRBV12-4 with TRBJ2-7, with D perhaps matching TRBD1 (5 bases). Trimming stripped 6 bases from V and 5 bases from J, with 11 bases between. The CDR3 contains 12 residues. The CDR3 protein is CASSTRAHEQYF. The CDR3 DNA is TGTGCCAGCAGCACCAGGGCTCACGAGCAGTACTTC.

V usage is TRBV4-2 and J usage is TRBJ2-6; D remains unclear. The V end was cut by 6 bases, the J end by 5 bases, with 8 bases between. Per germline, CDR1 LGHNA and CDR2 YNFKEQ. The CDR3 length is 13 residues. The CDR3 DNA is TGTGCCAGCAGGTCCGAGAGGGCCAACGTCCTGACTTTC. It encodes CASRSERANVLTF.

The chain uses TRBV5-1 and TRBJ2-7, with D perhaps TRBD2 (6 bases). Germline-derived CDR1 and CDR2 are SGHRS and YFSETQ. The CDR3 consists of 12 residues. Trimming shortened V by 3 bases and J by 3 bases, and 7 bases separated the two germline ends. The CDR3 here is CASSSGVYEQYF. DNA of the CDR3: TGCGCCAGCAGCTCGGGAGTCTACGAGCAGTACTTC.

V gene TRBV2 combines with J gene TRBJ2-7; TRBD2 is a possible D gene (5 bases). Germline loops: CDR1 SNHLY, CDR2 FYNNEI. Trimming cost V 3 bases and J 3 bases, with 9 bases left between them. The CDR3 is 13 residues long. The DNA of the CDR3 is TGTGCCAGCAGTGAGGTAGCGTTCTACGAGCAGTACTTC. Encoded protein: CASSEVAFYEQYF.

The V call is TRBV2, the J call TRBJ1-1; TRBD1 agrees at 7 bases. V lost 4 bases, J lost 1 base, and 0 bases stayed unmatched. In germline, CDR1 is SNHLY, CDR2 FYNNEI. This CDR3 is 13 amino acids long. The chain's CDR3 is CASSGDRNTEAFF. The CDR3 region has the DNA TGTGCCAGCAGTGGGGACAGGAACACTGAAGCTTTCTTT.